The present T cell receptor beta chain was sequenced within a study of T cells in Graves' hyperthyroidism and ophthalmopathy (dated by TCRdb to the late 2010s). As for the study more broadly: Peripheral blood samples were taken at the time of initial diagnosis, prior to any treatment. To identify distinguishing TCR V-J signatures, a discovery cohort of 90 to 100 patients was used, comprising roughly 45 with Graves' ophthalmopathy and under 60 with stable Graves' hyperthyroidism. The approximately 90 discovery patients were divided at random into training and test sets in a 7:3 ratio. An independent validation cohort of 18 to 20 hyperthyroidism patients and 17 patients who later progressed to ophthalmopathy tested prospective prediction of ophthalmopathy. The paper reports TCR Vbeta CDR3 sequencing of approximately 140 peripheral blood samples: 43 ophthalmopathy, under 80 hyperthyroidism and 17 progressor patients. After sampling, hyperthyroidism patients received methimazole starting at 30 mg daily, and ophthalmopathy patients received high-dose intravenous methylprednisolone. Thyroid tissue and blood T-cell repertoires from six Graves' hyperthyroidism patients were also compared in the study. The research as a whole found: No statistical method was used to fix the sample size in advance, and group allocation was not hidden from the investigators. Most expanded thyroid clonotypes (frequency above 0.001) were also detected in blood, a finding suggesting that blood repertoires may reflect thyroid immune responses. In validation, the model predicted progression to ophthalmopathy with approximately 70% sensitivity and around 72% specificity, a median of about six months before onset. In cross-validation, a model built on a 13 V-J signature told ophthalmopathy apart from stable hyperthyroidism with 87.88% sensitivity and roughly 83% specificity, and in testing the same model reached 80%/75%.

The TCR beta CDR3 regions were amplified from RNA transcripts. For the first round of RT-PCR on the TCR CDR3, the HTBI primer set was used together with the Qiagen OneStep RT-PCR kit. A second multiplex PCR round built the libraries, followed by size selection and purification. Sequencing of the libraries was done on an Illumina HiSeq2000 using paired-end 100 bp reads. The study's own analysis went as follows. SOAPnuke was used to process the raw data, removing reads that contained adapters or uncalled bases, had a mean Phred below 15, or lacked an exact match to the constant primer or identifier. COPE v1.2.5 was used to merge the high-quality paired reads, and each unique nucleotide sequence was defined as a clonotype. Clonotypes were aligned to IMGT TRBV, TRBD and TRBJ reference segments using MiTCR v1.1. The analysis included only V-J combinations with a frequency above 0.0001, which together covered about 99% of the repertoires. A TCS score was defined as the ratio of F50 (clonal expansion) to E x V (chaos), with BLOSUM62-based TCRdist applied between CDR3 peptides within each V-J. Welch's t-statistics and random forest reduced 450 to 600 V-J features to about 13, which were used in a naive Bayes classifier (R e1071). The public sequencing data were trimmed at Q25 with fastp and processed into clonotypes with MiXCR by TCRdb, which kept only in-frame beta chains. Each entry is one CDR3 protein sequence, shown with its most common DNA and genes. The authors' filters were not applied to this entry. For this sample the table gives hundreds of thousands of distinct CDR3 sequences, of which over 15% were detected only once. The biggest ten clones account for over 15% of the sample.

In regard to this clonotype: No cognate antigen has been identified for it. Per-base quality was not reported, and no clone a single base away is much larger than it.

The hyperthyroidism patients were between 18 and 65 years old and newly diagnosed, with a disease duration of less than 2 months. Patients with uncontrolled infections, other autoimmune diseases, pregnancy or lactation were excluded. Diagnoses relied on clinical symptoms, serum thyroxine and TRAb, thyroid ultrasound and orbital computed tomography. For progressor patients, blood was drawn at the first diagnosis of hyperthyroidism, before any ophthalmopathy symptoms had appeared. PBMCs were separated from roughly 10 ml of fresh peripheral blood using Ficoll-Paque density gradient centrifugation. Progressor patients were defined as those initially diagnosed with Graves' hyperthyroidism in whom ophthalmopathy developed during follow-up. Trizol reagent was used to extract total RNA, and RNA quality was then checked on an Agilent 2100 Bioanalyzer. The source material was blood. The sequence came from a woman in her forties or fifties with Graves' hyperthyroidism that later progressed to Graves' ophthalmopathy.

The CDR3 is CASSLVARTNNTGELFF. DNA sequence: TGTGCCAGCAGCTTAGTGGCCCGAACGAATAACACCGGGGAGCTGTTTTTT. This sequence uses TRBV7-9 and TRBJ2-2; the D gene remains uncertain. The CDR3 sequence holds 17 residues, the cysteine and phenylalanine included. Only the CDR3 DNA stays, 51 bases, in frame from base 1. The junction carries 14 bases between V and J, which are trimmed by 1 base and 2 bases respectively. In the germline V gene (reference sequence), CDR1 corresponds to SEHNR and CDR2 to FQNEAQ.